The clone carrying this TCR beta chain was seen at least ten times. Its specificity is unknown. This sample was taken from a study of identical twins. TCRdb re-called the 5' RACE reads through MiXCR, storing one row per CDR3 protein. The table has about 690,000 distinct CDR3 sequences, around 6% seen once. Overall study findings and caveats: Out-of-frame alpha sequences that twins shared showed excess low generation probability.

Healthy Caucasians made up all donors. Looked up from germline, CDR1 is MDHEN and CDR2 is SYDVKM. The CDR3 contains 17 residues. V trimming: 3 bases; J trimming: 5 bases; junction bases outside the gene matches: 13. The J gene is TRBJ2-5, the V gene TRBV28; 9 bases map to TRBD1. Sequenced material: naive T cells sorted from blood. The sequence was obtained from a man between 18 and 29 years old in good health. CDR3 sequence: CASSFLRAQGAGETQYF. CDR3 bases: TGTGCCAGCAGTTTTCTACGCGCACAGGGGGCCGGTGAGACCCAGTACTTC.